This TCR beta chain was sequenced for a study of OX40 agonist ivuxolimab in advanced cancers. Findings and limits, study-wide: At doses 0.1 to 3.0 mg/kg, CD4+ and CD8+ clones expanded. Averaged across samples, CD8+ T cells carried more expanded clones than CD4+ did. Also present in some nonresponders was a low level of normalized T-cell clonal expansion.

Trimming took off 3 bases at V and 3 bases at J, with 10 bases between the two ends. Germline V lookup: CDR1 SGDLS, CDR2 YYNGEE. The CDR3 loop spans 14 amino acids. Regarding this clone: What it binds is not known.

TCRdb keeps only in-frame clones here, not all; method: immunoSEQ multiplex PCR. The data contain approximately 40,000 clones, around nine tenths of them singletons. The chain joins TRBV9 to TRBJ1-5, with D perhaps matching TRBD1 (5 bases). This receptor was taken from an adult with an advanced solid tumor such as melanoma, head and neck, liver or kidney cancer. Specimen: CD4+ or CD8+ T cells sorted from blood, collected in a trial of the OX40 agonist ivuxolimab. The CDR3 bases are TGTGCCAGCAGCGCGGGGGACCTCAATCAGCCCCAGCATTTT. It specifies CASSAGDLNQPQHF.